This passage covers 5 T cell receptor beta chains from one sample sequenced in a study of cytomegalovirus exposure and HLA in healthy donors (dated by TCRdb to between 2016 and 2019). Library preparation used the immunoSEQ multiplex PCR assay. A mixture of 60 forward primers for TCR Vbeta segments and 13 reverse primers for TCR Jbeta segments was used in the multiplex PCR. Sourced from immuneACCESS, this table was stored by TCRdb with only in-frame sequences that have V and J called. A share of the clones is absent; for the studies checked, an unresolved V gene accounts for under half, and the remainder has no known explanation. The sample table shows roughly 200,000 clones, and less than 85% are seen once. 0.63% of the sample rests with the top ten. The specimen sequenced was PBMCs. Receptors were obtained from a man between 18 and 29 years old in good health and CMV-seronegative.

J is TRBJ2-7 and V is TRBV11-2; 11 nucleotides agree with TRBD1. CDR1 is SGHAT and CDR2 is FQNNGV in the germline V gene. V dropped 5 bases and J dropped 2; count of bases not matched to a gene: 2. The CDR3 length is 14 residues. In nucleotides, the CDR3 is TGTGCCAGCAGCCGGGACAGGGGGACCTACGAGCAGTACTTC. The encoded protein is CASSRDRGTYEQYF.

The DNA of the CDR3 is TGCGCCAGCAGCCAAGTGCGGTTCCTCAATCAGCCCCAGCATTTT. It yields the protein CASSQVRFLNQPQHF. The chain employs TRBV4-1 and TRBJ1-5; D gene unclear. Germline lookup yields CDR1 MGHRA and CDR2 YSYEKL. The length of the CDR3 is 15 residues. V was cut by 1 base and J by 3 bases, with 10 bases left in between.

J is TRBJ2-7 and V is TRBV28; TRBD1 matches 12 bases. The CDR3 runs to 14 residues. CDR1 and CDR2 from the germline V gene are MDHEN and SYDVKM. Losses at the gene ends were 6 bases for V and 3 bases for J; bases not matched to a gene: 3. The CDR3 here is CASRGTGGLYEQYF. The CDR3 DNA sequence: TGTGCCAGCAGGGGGACAGGGGGCCTCTACGAGCAGTACTTC.

The rearrangement links TRBV29-1 to TRBJ2-1; a weak D match, TRBD1 (6 bases). CDR1 SQVTM and CDR2 ANQGSEA come from the germline V gene. V shed 5 bases and J shed 12 bases, with 20 bases lying between them. The CDR3 runs to 13 residues. In DNA form, the CDR3 reads TGCAGCGTTACCGGGACAAGCCTTAGAGGGCAGTTCTTC. It codes for CSVTGTSLRGQFF.

DNA of the CDR3: TGTGCCAGCAGCTTAGAAGAGGCCTCCTACAATGAGCAGTTCTTC. Translating gives CASSLEEASYNEQFF. This sequence joins TRBV11-3 and TRBJ2-1; no clear D gene. Trimming left V 0 bases short and J 0 bases short, with 6 bases between. The CDR3 spans 15 residues. Germline V gene lookup returns CDR1 SGHNT and CDR2 YENEEA.